The rows below give T cell receptor beta chains drawn from one sample of a study of CD8+ T cells in alopecia areata. The protocol was immunoSEQ multiplex PCR, while the TCRdb copy is restricted to in-frame clones and leaves out a portion. The sample includes about 210,000 clones, 64% of them seen just once. The sequences come from CD4+ T cells sorted from blood, collected at week 4, from a patient treated with tofacitinib. Receptors were obtained from a human donor with alopecia areata. CDR3s include the opening cysteine and the closing phenylalanine or tryptophan. D genes are given only for firm matches. Size tells how often a clone was seen (once, few, many) or the class of an expanded clone, and some rows leave it out.

>TRBJ1-6|.|TRBV4-1|.
CASSFRAGTADSPLHF
TGCGCCAGCAGCTTCCGGGCCGGGACGGCGGATTCACCCCTCCACTTT
>TRBJ2-5|.|TRBV7-2|few
CASSLATVKETQYF
TGTGCCAGCAGCTTAGCGACGGTAAAAGAGACCCAGTACTTC
>TRBJ1-2|.|TRBV11-2|.
CASSLDPGGIYGYTF
TGTGCCAGCAGCTTAGATCCGGGAGGGATCTATGGCTACACCTTC
>TRBJ2-5|.|TRBV7-2|.
CASSSGSTLAETQYF
TGTGCCAGCAGCTCCGGGTCGACCCTCGCAGAGACCCAGTACTTC
>TRBJ2-1|.|TRBV29-1|once
CSVDRPLYNEQFF
TGCAGCGTTGATCGACCCCTCTACAATGAGCAGTTCTTC
>TRBJ1-6|.|TRBV30|once
CAWNEDLMNSPLHF
TGTGCCTGGAATGAGGACTTGATGAATTCACCCCTCCACTTT
>TRBJ1-1|.|TRBV5-4|.
CASSSRRGEAFF
TGTGCCAGCAGCTCGCGGAGGGGTGAAGCTTTCTTT
>TRBJ1-5|.|TRBV10-3|.
CAIRGDGSNQPQHF
TGTGCCATCAGGGGAGACGGTAGCAATCAGCCCCAGCATTTT
>TRBJ2-1|TRBD2|TRBV6-1|.
CASSGTSGGNYNEQFF
TGTGCCAGCAGTGGAACTAGCGGGGGGAACTACAATGAGCAGTTCTTC
>TRBJ1-1|TRBD1|TRBV18|.
CASSPTGQGREAFF
TGTGCCAGCTCACCAACTGGACAGGGGCGAGAAGCTTTCTTT
>TRBJ2-5|.|TRBV15|.
CATSRDSVGTQYF
TGTGCCACCAGCAGAGATTCCGTCGGGACCCAGTACTTC
>TRBJ2-7|.|TRBV2|few
CASRRTQSYYEQYF
TGTGCCAGCAGGAGAACCCAGAGTTACTACGAGCAGTACTTC
>TRBJ2-2|.|TRBV19|.
CASSIPRAAGELFF
TGTGCCAGTAGTATCCCCAGGGCGGCCGGGGAGCTGTTTTTT
>TRBJ2-7|.|TRBV11-3|once
CASSLDRWQGFYEQYF
TGTGCCAGCAGCTTAGATCGTTGGCAGGGTTTCTACGAGCAGTACTTC
>TRBJ2-5|.|TRBV4-3|.
CASSQRTEETQYF
TGCGCCAGCAGCCAACGGACAGAGGAGACCCAGTACTTC
>TRBJ2-2|.|TRBV30|once
CAWSESNTGELFF
TGTGCCTGGAGTGAGTCGAACACCGGGGAGCTGTTTTTT
>TRBJ1-1|.|TRBV11-2|.
CASSQEITVKNTEAFF
TGTGCCAGCAGCCAAGAGATCACCGTTAAGAACACTGAAGCTTTCTTT
>TRBJ1-5|.|TRBV4-1|.
CASSQGVWNQPQHF
TGCGCCAGCAGCCAAGGGGTGTGGAATCAGCCCCAGCATTTT
>TRBJ2-7|.|TRBV10-3|.
CAISEIYEQYF
TGTGCCATCAGTGAGATATACGAGCAGTACTTC
>TRBJ1-2|.|TRBV5-4|.
CASSLLDSPYGYTF
TGTGCCAGCAGCTTGCTGGACAGCCCCTATGGCTACACCTTC
>TRBJ2-2|.|TRBV6-1|.
CASSEANTGELFF
TGTGCCAGCAGTGAAGCGAACACCGGGGAGCTGTTTTTT
>TRBJ1-2|TRBD1|TRBV6-5|few
CAIRGQGARGYTF
TGTGCCATCAGGGGGCAGGGAGCGCGTGGCTACACCTTC
>TRBJ2-1|.|TRBV6-5|.
CASRQTEGDEQFF
TGTGCCAGCCGACAGACCGAAGGCGATGAGCAGTTCTTC
>TRBJ1-2|.|TRBV5-1|.
CASSLSTGANYGYTF
TGCGCCAGCAGCTTGTCGACAGGAGCTAACTATGGCTACACCTTC
>TRBJ2-3|.|TRBV4-3|few
CASSQDRDRLDTQYF
TGCGCCAGCAGCCAAGATCGGGACCGCCTAGATACGCAGTATTTT
>TRBJ1-2|TRBD1|TRBV29-1|few
CSVKTGRDYGYTF
TGCAGCGTAAAGACAGGGAGAGACTATGGCTACACCTTC
>TRBJ1-2|.|TRBV27|few
CASSLSDSVPPSYTF
TGTGCCAGCAGTTTATCTGACAGTGTTCCCCCTAGCTACACCTTC
>TRBJ2-3|.|TRBV7-2|.
CASSPRTHTDTQYF
TGTGCCAGCAGCCCCCGGACCCACACAGATACGCAGTATTTT
>TRBJ2-2|TRBD1|TRBV29-1|.
CSVARTGTGELFF
TGCAGCGTCGCCCGGACAGGCACCGGGGAGCTGTTTTTT
>TRBJ1-2|.|TRBV4-3|.
CASSPKGLGGAFGNYGYTF
TGCGCCAGCAGTCCAAAGGGGTTGGGGGGCGCCTTCGGAAACTATGGCTACACCTTC
>TRBJ2-3|TRBD1|TRBV7-7|.
CASSLRPTGTGPLTDTQYF
TGTGCTAGCAGCTTAAGACCAACCGGGACAGGGCCCCTCACAGATACGCAGTATTTT
>TRBJ2-5|TRBD1|TRBV25-1|.
CASSEIDRGRGETQYF
TGTGCCAGCAGTGAAATCGACAGGGGGCGCGGGGAGACCCAGTACTTC
>TRBJ2-5|TRBD2|TRBV7-9|.
CASSFSGGETQYF
TGTGCCAGCAGCTTCTCCGGGGGGGAGACCCAGTACTTC
>TRBJ1-2|TRBD1|TRBV6-4|once
CASSEWTGSYGYTF
TGTGCCAGCAGTGAATGGACAGGGTCTTATGGCTACACCTTC
>TRBJ2-3|TRBD2|TRBV2|.
CASRKGLAGVRGTDTQYF
TGTGCCAGCAGGAAAGGACTAGCGGGGGTACGCGGCACAGATACGCAGTATTTT
>TRBJ2-1|TRBD2|TRBV5-1|.
CASSTTSGAFYNEQFF
TGCGCCAGCAGCACCACTAGCGGGGCCTTCTACAATGAGCAGTTCTTC
>TRBJ2-5|TRBD1|TRBV6-5|once
CASSYSYGTVQETQYF
TGTGCCAGCAGTTACTCGTACGGGACAGTTCAAGAGACCCAGTACTTC
>TRBJ2-2|.|TRBV6-5|.
CASTVGALSGELFF
TGTGCCAGCACCGTGGGGGCTCTGTCCGGGGAGCTGTTTTTT
>TRBJ1-6|.|TRBV4-3|.
CASSQGMRSPLHF
TGCGCCAGCAGCCAAGGAATGAGGTCACCCCTCCACTTT
>TRBJ2-3|TRBD1|TRBV4-2|.
CASSQAADRGGTDTQYF
TGTGCCAGCAGCCAGGCCGCCGACAGGGGGGGAACAGATACGCAGTATTTT
>TRBJ1-6|.|TRBV4-2|few
CASSQGHSPLHF
TGTGCCAGCAGCCAAGGACATTCACCCCTCCACTTT
>TRBJ2-3|.|TRBV11-3|few
CASSLGVADTQYF
TGTGCCAGCAGCTTAGGAGTTGCAGATACGCAGTATTTT
>TRBJ2-5|.|TRBV5-1|.
CASSLEGVWETQYF
TGCGCCAGCAGCTTGGAAGGGGTTTGGGAGACCCAGTACTTC
>TRBJ1-2|TRBD1|TRBV6-5|few
CASSLYRGYGYTF
TGTGCCAGCAGTCTGTACAGGGGCTATGGCTACACCTTC
>TRBJ1-2|TRBD1|TRBV29-1|few
CSVAIDRGDYTF
TGCAGCGTTGCCATAGACAGGGGTGACTACACCTTC
>TRBJ2-3|TRBD1|TRBV7-9|.
CASSRRGQGTDTQYF
TGTGCCAGCAGCCGCCGCGGACAGGGCACAGATACGCAGTATTTT
>TRBJ1-1|.|TRBV7-2|.
CASSLEIGEAFF
TGTGCCAGCAGCTTAGAGATAGGTGAAGCTTTCTTT
>TRBJ1-2|TRBD1|TRBV7-2|.
CASSPGTGRVGYTF
TGTGCCAGCAGCCCCGGGACAGGGCGTGTCGGCTACACCTTC
>TRBJ1-2|.|TRBV6-5|.
CASSTGNYGYTF
TGTGCCAGCAGTACGGGAAACTATGGCTACACCTTC